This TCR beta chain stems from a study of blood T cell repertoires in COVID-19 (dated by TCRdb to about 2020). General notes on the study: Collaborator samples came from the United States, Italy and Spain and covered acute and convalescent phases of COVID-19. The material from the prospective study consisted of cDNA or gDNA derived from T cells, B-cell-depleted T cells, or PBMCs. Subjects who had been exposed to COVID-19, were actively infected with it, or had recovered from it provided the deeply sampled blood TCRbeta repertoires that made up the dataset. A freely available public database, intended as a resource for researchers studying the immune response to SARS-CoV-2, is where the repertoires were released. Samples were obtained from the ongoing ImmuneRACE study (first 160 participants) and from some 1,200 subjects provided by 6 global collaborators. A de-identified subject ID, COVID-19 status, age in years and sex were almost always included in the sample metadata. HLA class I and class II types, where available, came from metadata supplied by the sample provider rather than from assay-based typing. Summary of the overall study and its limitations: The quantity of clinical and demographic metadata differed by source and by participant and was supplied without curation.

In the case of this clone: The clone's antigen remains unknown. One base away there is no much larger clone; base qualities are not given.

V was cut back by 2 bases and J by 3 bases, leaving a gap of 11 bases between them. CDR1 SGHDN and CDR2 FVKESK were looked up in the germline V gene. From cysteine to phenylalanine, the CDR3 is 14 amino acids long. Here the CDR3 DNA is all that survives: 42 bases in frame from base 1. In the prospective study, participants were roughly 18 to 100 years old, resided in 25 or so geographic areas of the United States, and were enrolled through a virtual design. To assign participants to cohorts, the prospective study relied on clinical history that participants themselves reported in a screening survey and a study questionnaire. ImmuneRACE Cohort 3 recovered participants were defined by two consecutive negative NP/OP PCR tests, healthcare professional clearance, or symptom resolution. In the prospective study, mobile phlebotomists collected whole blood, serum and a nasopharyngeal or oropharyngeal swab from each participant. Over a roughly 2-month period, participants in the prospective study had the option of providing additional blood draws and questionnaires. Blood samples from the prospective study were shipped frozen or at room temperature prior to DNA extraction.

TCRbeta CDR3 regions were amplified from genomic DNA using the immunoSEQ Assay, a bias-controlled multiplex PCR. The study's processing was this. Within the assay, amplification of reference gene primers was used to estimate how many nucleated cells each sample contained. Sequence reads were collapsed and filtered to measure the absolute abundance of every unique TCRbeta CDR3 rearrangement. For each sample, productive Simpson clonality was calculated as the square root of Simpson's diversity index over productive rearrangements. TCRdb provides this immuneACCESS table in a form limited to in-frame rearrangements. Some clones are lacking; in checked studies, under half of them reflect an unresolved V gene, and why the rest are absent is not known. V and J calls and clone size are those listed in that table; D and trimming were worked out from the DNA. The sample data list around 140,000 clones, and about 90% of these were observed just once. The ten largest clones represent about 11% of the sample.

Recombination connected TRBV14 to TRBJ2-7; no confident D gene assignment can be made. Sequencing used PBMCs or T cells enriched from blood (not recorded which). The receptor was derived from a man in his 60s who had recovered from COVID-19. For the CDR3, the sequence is CASSQNQNSYEQYF. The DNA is TGTGCCAGCAGCCAAAACCAGAACAGCTACGAGCAGTACTTC.